A selection of T cell receptor beta chains follows, all from one sample in a study of T cells after yellow fever vaccination. Each CDR3 protein gets one entry after TCRdb re-called the 5' RACE reads with MiXCR. The sample shows some 300,000 distinct CDR3 sequences, about 8.3% of them seen only once. This sample comprised PBMCs, obtained more than 40 days after the first yellow fever vaccination. The receptor source for this set is a man aged 18 to 35 who received the YFV17D yellow fever vaccine. Both conserved end residues are part of each CDR3. Each record gives: V gene, J gene, clone size, D gene, CDR3 DNA, CDR3 protein. A D gene is named only where the DNA matches it firmly. Clone size, where shown, is once, few, many, or a class for clones that have expanded.

v_call: TRBV7-2; j_call: TRBJ2-3; clone_size: few; d_call: TRBD2; cdr3_nt: TGTGCCAGCAGCTTAGAGCGGGGGGCCCTCACAGATACGCAGTATTTT; cdr3_aa: CASSLERGALTDTQYF
v_call: TRBV7-2; j_call: TRBJ2-2; clone_size: few; d_call: TRBD2; cdr3_nt: TGTGCCAGCAGCTTACAAGCGGGGGCGAACACCGGGGAGCTGTTTTTT; cdr3_aa: CASSLQAGANTGELFF
v_call: TRBV4-1; j_call: TRBJ2-5; clone_size: many; d_call: TRBD1; cdr3_nt: TGCGCCAGCAGCCAAGGACAGGGGGCTGGGGAGACCCAGTACTTC; cdr3_aa: CASSQGQGAGETQYF
v_call: TRBV21-1; j_call: TRBJ2-2; clone_size: NA; d_call: NA; cdr3_nt: TGTGCCAGCAGCAGGGTTGAGGGGATCACCGGGGAGCTGTTTTTT; cdr3_aa: CASSRVEGITGELFF
v_call: TRBV4-1; j_call: TRBJ2-1; clone_size: few; d_call: NA; cdr3_nt: TGCGCCAGCAGCCAACCCAGAGGGGACTTATACAATGAGCAGTTCTTC; cdr3_aa: CASSQPRGDLYNEQFF
v_call: TRBV12-3/TRBV12-4; j_call: TRBJ2-7; clone_size: NA; d_call: TRBD2; cdr3_nt: TGTGCCAGCAGTTTTAGCGGGGGGGGTCCTTACGAGCAGTACTTC; cdr3_aa: CASSFSGGGPYEQYF
v_call: TRBV7-3; j_call: TRBJ2-3; clone_size: NA; d_call: NA; cdr3_nt: TGTGCCAGCAGCTCCGGCCGGGGAGATACGCAGTATTTT; cdr3_aa: CASSSGRGDTQYF
v_call: TRBV18; j_call: TRBJ2-5; clone_size: NA; d_call: NA; cdr3_nt: TGTGCCAGCTCACCTTTATCGGGGCCAATTGGGGAGACCCAGTACTTC; cdr3_aa: CASSPLSGPIGETQYF
v_call: TRBV5-1; j_call: TRBJ1-5; clone_size: many; d_call: TRBD1; cdr3_nt: TGCGCCAGCAGCGCGGGACAGGGGAATCAGCCCCAGCATTTT; cdr3_aa: CASSAGQGNQPQHF
v_call: TRBV4-2; j_call: TRBJ1-5; clone_size: NA; d_call: NA; cdr3_nt: TGTGCCAGCAGCCAAGATAGAGGGCGGCAGCCCCAGCATTTT; cdr3_aa: CASSQDRGRQPQHF
v_call: TRBV10-3; j_call: TRBJ1-6; clone_size: few; d_call: NA; cdr3_nt: TGTGCCATCAGTGTGAGGCAGGATAATTCACCCCTCCACTTT; cdr3_aa: CAISVRQDNSPLHF
v_call: TRBV7-2; j_call: TRBJ1-1; clone_size: few; d_call: NA; cdr3_nt: TGTGCCAGCAGCTTAGTTGGAGGGACGAACACTGAAGCTTTCTTT; cdr3_aa: CASSLVGGTNTEAFF
v_call: TRBV4-1; j_call: TRBJ2-1; clone_size: few; d_call: TRBD2; cdr3_nt: TGCGCCAGCAGCCAGGGCCGGCGGGGGGGCTTCAATGAGCAGTTCTTC; cdr3_aa: CASSQGRRGGFNEQFF
v_call: TRBV4-1; j_call: TRBJ2-5; clone_size: many; d_call: NA; cdr3_nt: TGCGCCAGCAGCCAAGATCCCGGCAATTGGGAGACCCAGTACTTC; cdr3_aa: CASSQDPGNWETQYF
v_call: TRBV12-3/TRBV12-4; j_call: TRBJ2-1; clone_size: NA; d_call: NA; cdr3_nt: TGTGCCAGCATCCAGTACAATGAGCAGTTCTTC; cdr3_aa: CASIQYNEQFF
v_call: TRBV6-4; j_call: TRBJ2-3; clone_size: few; d_call: NA; cdr3_nt: TGTGCCAGCAGTGGAGAGTTCACAGATACGCAGTATTTT; cdr3_aa: CASSGEFTDTQYF
v_call: TRBV7-3; j_call: TRBJ2-7; clone_size: few; d_call: NA; cdr3_nt: TGTGCCAGCAGCCCAACCCGAGATTCCTACGAGCAGTACTTC; cdr3_aa: CASSPTRDSYEQYF
v_call: TRBV3-1; j_call: TRBJ2-3; clone_size: NA; d_call: TRBD2; cdr3_nt: TGTGCCAGCAGACCGCGACTAGCCTCTGGGGATACGCAGTATTTT; cdr3_aa: CASRPRLASGDTQYF
v_call: TRBV10-3; j_call: TRBJ2-7; clone_size: NA; d_call: TRBD2; cdr3_nt: TGTGCCATCAGTGACGGCGGGGGGGCTCACGAGCAGTACTTC; cdr3_aa: CAISDGGGAHEQYF
v_call: TRBV12-3/TRBV12-4; j_call: TRBJ1-2; clone_size: NA; d_call: TRBD1; cdr3_nt: TGTGCCAGCAGCGGAACTACCCAGGGGGGCTATGGCTACACCTTC; cdr3_aa: CASSGTTQGGYGYTF
v_call: TRBV29-1; j_call: TRBJ2-3; clone_size: NA; d_call: NA; cdr3_nt: TGCAGCGTTGAGGATTGGAGTAACCTAGCCGCAGATACGCAGTATTTT; cdr3_aa: CSVEDWSNLAADTQYF
v_call: TRBV5-1; j_call: TRBJ1-1; clone_size: NA; d_call: TRBD1; cdr3_nt: TGCGCCAGCAGCCCCAGGACAGGGGCGAGCACTGAAGCTTTCTTT; cdr3_aa: CASSPRTGASTEAFF
v_call: TRBV20-1; j_call: TRBJ1-5; clone_size: many; d_call: NA; cdr3_nt: TGCAGTGCTAGGGGACGTTGGGGGTATAGCAATCAGCCCCAGCATTTT; cdr3_aa: CSARGRWGYSNQPQHF
v_call: TRBV4-1; j_call: TRBJ2-3; clone_size: few; d_call: TRBD2; cdr3_nt: TGCGCCAGCCGACAAGCGGGGGGGCGGCATACGCAGTATTTT; cdr3_aa: CASRQAGGRHTQYF